This entry lists 28 T cell receptor beta chains sequenced from one sample in a study of early T cells in non-severe SARS-CoV-2 infection. From the 5' RACE reads, TCRdb called clonotypes with MiXCR, one entry per CDR3 protein. The table shows 65,000 to 85,000 distinct CDR3 sequences, with 10% to 15% occurring only once. What was sequenced was whole blood. These TCRs come from an adult who was a healthcare worker with PCR-confirmed SARS-CoV-2 infection or an uninfected control (not recorded which).

This clonotype was picked up many times. This chain uses TRBV6-4 with TRBJ2-3; a weak D match, TRBD2 (7 bases). The CDR3 spans 14 residues. Trimming took 6 bases from V and 2 from J, leaving 12 bases between them. Germline CDR1 and CDR2: MRHNA and SNTAGT. Written as DNA, the CDR3 is TGTGCCAGCAGCGAGGCGGGGGCCACAGATACGCAGTATTTT. Residues: CASSEAGATDTQYF.

Sample share makes this clonotype medium-sized (0.01 to 0.1%). The chain employs TRBV7-2 and TRBJ1-2, with D unresolved. The CDR3 is 14 residues long. Germline V gene data show CDR1 as SGHTA and CDR2 as FQGNSA. Trimming stripped 1 base from V and 4 bases from J, with 10 bases between. CDR3 residues: CASSLGQVGYGYTF. CDR3 in DNA: TGTGCCAGCAGCTTAGGCCAGGTCGGCTATGGCTACACCTTC.

The rearrangement links TRBV10-3 to TRBJ1-1; D is perhaps TRBD1 (6 bases). V was clipped by 6 bases and J by 3 bases, with 14 bases between them. There are 14 residues in the CDR3. Germline V CDR1 and CDR2: ENHRY, SYGVKD. The CDR3 DNA follows: TGTGCCATCAGGCACGGGACAAGGGACACTGAAGCTTTCTTT. It translates to CAIRHGTRDTEAFF.

This clonotype came up many times. The chain combines TRBV28 with TRBJ1-1; the D gene is possibly TRBD1 (6 bases). This CDR3 has 14 residues. V dropped 6 bases and J dropped 0 bases, with 11 bases sitting between them. Germline CDR1 is MDHEN and CDR2 is SYDVKM. The CDR3 here is CASRAGGLNTEAFF. CDR3 coding DNA: TGTGCCAGCAGGGCCGGGGGCCTGAACACTGAAGCTTTCTTT.

This chain links TRBV7-6 with TRBJ1-1, with D possibly being TRBD1 (5 bases). Trimming cost V 5 bases and J 4 bases, with 14 bases left between them. Germline V lookup: CDR1 SGHVS, CDR2 FNYEAQ. There are 14 residues in the CDR3. The DNA of the CDR3 is TGTGCCAGCAGCCAATTTGGGGCCGGCACTGAAGCTTTCTTT. It yields the protein CASSQFGAGTEAFF.

This clonotype was recorded many times. J is TRBJ1-4 and V is TRBV14; no reliable D call. V lost 2 bases and J 6 bases, leaving 10 bases between the germline ends. In germline, CDR1 is SGHDN, CDR2 FVKESK. The length of the CDR3 is 14 residues. The CDR3 here is CASSQLIHDEKLFF. Here the CDR3 DNA reads TGTGCCAGCAGCCAACTCATTCACGATGAAAAACTGTTTTTT.

This clonotype was detected only a few times. V is TRBV29-1 and J is TRBJ2-7; D is possibly TRBD1 or TRBD2 (5 bases each). Looked up from germline, CDR1 is SQVTM and CDR2 is ANQGSEA. V lost 4 bases and J 7 bases, leaving 11 bases between the germline ends. The CDR3 has 11 residues. The CDR3 loop is CSVGGVREQYF. CDR3 coding DNA: TGCAGCGTTGGAGGGGTCAGAGAGCAGTACTTC.

J is TRBJ1-1 and V is TRBV20-1; D remains ambiguous. The CDR3 spans 13 residues. The V and J ends lost 3 bases and 0 bases respectively, with 8 bases between them. The V gene's germline CDR1 is DFQATT and CDR2 SNEGSKA (reference sequence). CDR3 protein: CSARSEMNTEAFF. DNA for the CDR3: TGCAGTGCTAGGTCAGAGATGAACACTGAAGCTTTCTTT.

This clonotype was observed many times. The chain uses TRBV10-1 and TRBJ1-2, with no clear D. V was trimmed by 5 bases and J by 7 bases, leaving 14 bases between them. Germline CDR1 reads WNHNN; CDR2 reads SYGVQD (reference sequence). The CDR3 has 13 amino acids. The CDR3 DNA sequence: TGCGCCAGCAGTCCTGCTTTATCGGGTGGCTACACCTTC. This encodes CASSPALSGGYTF.

This clonotype appeared many times. The chain uses TRBV9 and TRBJ2-7; 8 bases align to TRBD1. CDR1 and CDR2 from the germline V gene are SGDLS and YYNGEE. The CDR3 totals 16 residues. The V and J ends lost 0 bases and 1 base, in that order; junction bases with no gene match: 6. The CDR3 nucleotides read TGTGCCAGCAGCGTAGCTGATACAGGGGGATCCTACGAGCAGTACTTC. Translation: CASSVADTGGSYEQYF.

This clonotype was seen repeatedly, ten times or more. In DNA form, the CDR3 reads TGTGCCAGCAGTTCCGGGGTAAGCTCCTACAATGAGCAGTTCTTC. It specifies CASSSGVSSYNEQFF. V gene TRBV12-3 or TRBV12-4 combines with J gene TRBJ2-1, with a weak D call TRBD2 (5 bases). This CDR3 spans 15 amino acids. Trimming took off 4 bases at V and 0 bases at J, with 10 bases between the two ends.

This clonotype was detected ten times or more. CDR3 sequence: CASSHRGLAAETQYF. DNA for the CDR3: TGTGCCAGCAGCCATCGCGGACTAGCGGCGGAGACCCAGTACTTC. J is TRBJ2-5 and V is TRBV9; the match to TRBD2 covers 10 bases. The CDR3 runs to 15 residues. Trimming at V came to 4 bases and at J to 5 bases, leaving 8 bases not matched to a gene. Germline-derived CDR1 and CDR2 are SGDLS and YYNGEE.

The table lists this clonotype with many counts. The rearrangement uses TRBV28 and TRBJ2-7, with D perhaps matching TRBD1 or TRBD2 (10 bases each). From germline, CDR1 is MDHEN and CDR2 SYDVKM. The germline V and J ends were trimmed by 5 bases and 5 bases, with 34 bases remaining between them. This CDR3 contains 20 residues. As DNA, the CDR3 is TGTGCCAGCAGTCTGGCCCTCGGGACAGGGGTCCTAGCGGGAGTAAACGAGCAGTACTTC. This encodes CASSLALGTGVLAGVNEQYF.

This clonotype was seen at least ten times. This chain connects TRBV29-1 to TRBJ2-5; D perhaps matches TRBD1 (6 bases). The CDR3 sequence is 12 residues long. The germline V gene encodes CDR1 SQVTM and CDR2 ANQGSEA. Trimming left V 6 bases short and J 1 base short, with 9 bases between. Here the CDR3 DNA reads TGCAGCGTAAGGGGGACCCAAGAGACCCAGTACTTC. As protein: CSVRGTQETQYF.

This clonotype appeared a few times. The chain links TRBV5-1 to TRBJ2-2, with unresolved D. CDR3 length: 15 residues. Looked up from germline, CDR1 is SGHRS and CDR2 is YFSETQ. V was cut by 0 bases and J by 4 bases, with 10 bases left in between. The CDR3 loop reads CASSLEAALTGELFF. CDR3 bases: TGCGCCAGCAGCTTGGAGGCAGCTCTCACCGGGGAGCTGTTTTTT.

Remarks on this clonotype: A read error may produce the germline difference seen at one junction end. The chain is built from TRBV29-1 and TRBJ2-3, with TRBD2 matching over 9 bases. Germline values: CDR1 SQVTM, CDR2 ANQGSEA. This CDR3 is built from 13 residues. As DNA, the CDR3 is TGCAGCGTTGATGGGACTAGCACGGATACGCAGTATTTT. Residues: CSVDGTSTDTQYF.

This clonotype was detected only a few times. The chain couples TRBV3-1 to TRBJ2-1; D is undetermined. Germline V gives CDR1 LGHDT, CDR2 YNNKEL (reference sequence). The CDR3 totals 16 residues. V was shortened by 3 bases and J by 6 bases, with 18 bases between the two germline ends. The CDR3 region has the DNA TGTGCCAGCAGCCAGGATAAATACTCAGAGGTCAATGAGCAGTTCTTC. Translated: CASSQDKYSEVNEQFF.

This clonotype was detected many times. The chain uses TRBV18 and TRBJ1-5, with D possibly TRBD1 on 6 matching bases. The CDR3 contains 12 residues. Trimming pared 3 bases from V and 7 bases from J, leaving 7 bases between. Germline V CDR1 and CDR2: KGHSH, LQKENI. The CDR3 sequence is CASSPGGQPQHF. CDR3 DNA sequence: TGTGCCAGCTCACCGGGGGGCCAGCCCCAGCATTTT.

This chain joins TRBV11-2 and TRBJ1-1, with 7 bases that match TRBD1. Trimming took 3 bases from V and 4 from J; bases not matched to a gene: 5. CDR1 SGHAT and CDR2 FQNNGV come from the germline V gene. The CDR3 has 14 amino acids. CDR3 in amino acids: CASSLGQPSTEAFF. The DNA of the CDR3 is TGTGCCAGCAGCTTGGGACAGCCATCCACTGAAGCTTTCTTT.

The rearrangement joins TRBV11-2 to TRBJ2-7, with 11 bases matching TRBD2. In germline, CDR1 is SGHAT, CDR2 FQNNGV. The CDR3 has 16 residues. The trim removed 5 bases at V and 4 bases at J, leaving 10 bases unmatched. The CDR3 DNA follows: TGTGCCAGCAGCCGCATCCTTAGCGGGGGGGCATACGAGCAGTACTTC. The encoded protein is CASSRILSGGAYEQYF. Supplemented by reference TRBV11-2 and TRBJ2-7, the full variable domain reads EAGVAQSPRYKIIEKRQSVAFWCNPISGHATLYWYQQILGQGPKLLIQFQNNGVVDDSQLPKDRFSAERLKGVDSTLKIQPAKLEDSAVYLCASSRILSGGAYEQYFGPGTRLTVT.

The rearrangement links TRBV5-1 to TRBJ2-5; 8 bases match TRBD1. The CDR3 extends over 15 amino acids. Germline loops: CDR1 SGHRS, CDR2 YFSETQ. V shed 3 bases, J shed 4 bases, and the junction held 8 bases outside the gene matches. CDR3 in DNA: TGCGCCAGCAGCTACACAGGGGGTCGAGGAGAGACCCAGTACTTC. Protein: CASSYTGGRGETQYF.

The chain employs TRBV6-2 or TRBV6-3 and TRBJ2-3, with D perhaps TRBD1 or TRBD2 (5 bases each). The CDR3 is 14 residues long. Trimming shortened V by 10 bases and J by 2 bases, and 16 bases separated the two germline ends. Germline V gene sequence: CDR1 MNHEY, CDR2 SVGEGT. CDR3 region: CATGFEGPTDTQYF. The CDR3 DNA is TGTGCCACAGGATTCGAGGGGCCCACAGATACGCAGTATTTT.

This chain uses TRBV13 with TRBJ2-7, with D perhaps TRBD1 (7 bases). The V gene lost 5 bases and the J gene lost 3 bases, with 23 bases spanning the gap. The germline gives CDR1 PRHDT, CDR2 FYEKMQ (reference sequence). CDR3 length equals 17 residues. This chain's CDR3 is CASSTTPGTRGVYEQYF. CDR3 coding DNA: TGTGCCAGCAGCACCACACCCGGGACCAGGGGGGTCTACGAGCAGTACTTC.

The CDR3 sequence: CAISGQRRRASYEQYF. The CDR3 DNA follows: TGTGCCATCAGCGGCCAACGACGGAGAGCCTCCTACGAGCAGTACTTC. V and J are TRBV10-3 and TRBJ2-7, with no clear D. The germline CDR1 and CDR2 sequences are ENHRY and SYGVKD. This CDR3 is 16 amino acids long. Deletions cut 6 bases from V and 0 bases from J, with 18 bases between.

This clonotype was detected ten times or more. The chain has TRBV12-5 and TRBJ2-2; 8 bases are a match to TRBD1. Germline V lookup: CDR1 LGHNT, CDR2 FRNRAP. The trim removed 5 bases at V and 3 bases at J, leaving 5 bases unmatched. The CDR3 contains 15 residues. The CDR3 nucleotides read TGTGCTAGTGGTCCAGGGACAGGCTACACCGGGGAGCTGTTTTTT. Protein: CASGPGTGYTGELFF. Full variable domain (missing parts from reference TRBV12-5 and TRBJ2-2): DARVTQTPRHKVTEMGQEVTMRCQPILGHNTVFWYRQTMMQGLELLAYFRNRAPLDDSGMPKDRFSAEMPDATLATLKIQPSEPRDSAVYFCASGPGTGYTGELFFGEGSRLTVL.

The rearrangement joins TRBV11-2 to TRBJ2-5; no definite D call. V gave up 5 bases and J gave up 3 bases, with 10 bases separating them. The germline CDR1 and CDR2 sequences are SGHAT and FQNNGV. The CDR3 length is 13 residues. DNA of the CDR3: TGTGCCAGCAGCCCCCTATTCAAAGAGACCCAGTACTTC. It yields the protein CASSPLFKETQYF.

The table lists this clonotype with many counts. The chain is built from TRBV29-1 and TRBJ1-2; the D gene is possibly TRBD1 (5 bases). V lost 4 bases and J lost 5, with 20 bases in between. Per the germline V gene, CDR1 is SQVTM and CDR2 is ANQGSEA. CDR3 size: 15 residues. CDR3 protein: CSVVPQGEGRYGYTF. As DNA, the CDR3 is TGCAGCGTTGTTCCTCAGGGTGAGGGAAGGTATGGCTACACCTTC.

This clonotype was counted only a few times. Relative to the germline gene, one junction end is altered; a read error may explain this. The rearrangement links TRBV14 to TRBJ1-2; D uncertain. Germline-derived CDR1 and CDR2 are SGHDN and FVKESK. The CDR3 totals 13 residues. In DNA, the CDR3 is TGTGCCAGCAGCCAAGCTGCGGCCTATGGCTACACATTC. Protein sequence: CASSQAAAYGYTF.